This entry is about one T cell receptor (beta chain). The target antigen is unknown. The data were taken from a study of T cell repertoires in cytomegalovirus infection. Overall study: The authors relied on CMV epitopes, both recently identified HLA-C-restricted and well-studied HLA-B-restricted.

The study, taken as a whole, reports: The response measured ex vivo was dominated by TCR beta clonotypes (HLA-C-restricted and CMV-specific).

The V segment lost 10 bases and the J segment 4 bases; nucleotides outside the gene matches: 4. Per the germline V gene, CDR1 is KGHDR and CDR2 is SFDVKD. The CDR3 runs 12 residues. TCRdb reprocessed the reads with MiXCR, giving one entry per CDR3 protein. The sample lists approximately 600,000 distinct CDR3 sequences; about 39% were seen once. The sequence was collected from a human donor in good health (CMV status not recorded). Some clones in this sample may be carry-over from other donors' samples. The rearrangement joins TRBV24-1 to TRBJ1-2; TRBD1 matches 8 bases. Sequenced here: cultured PBMCs, sampled from culture after CMV antigen stimulation. The CDR3 loop reads CATSDRGYGYTF. The DNA for the CDR3 is TGTGCCACGAGCGACAGGGGCTATGGCTACACCTTC.